Given below is one T cell receptor (beta chain) in context. The data were obtained in a study of blood T cell repertoires in COVID-19. Across the study: Whether acute or convalescent, the COVID-19 samples came from the United States, Italy and Spain. T cells, B-cell-depleted T cells, or PBMCs supplied cDNA or gDNA.

In the original analysis: Cell counts per sample came from amplifying reference gene primers. Sequencing was performed with immunoSEQ multiplex PCR; in TCRdb, only in-frame clones are kept and a portion is missing. D and trimming were read from the DNA, whereas the V and J calls and clone size are those reported in that table. The sample includes about 35,000 clones, approximately 80% of them seen just once. The CDR3 runs to 15 residues. The V and J ends lost 0 bases and 5 bases respectively, with 15 bases between them. Germline CDR1 is SGDLS and CDR2 is YYNGEE. This TCR was recovered from a man in his fifties or sixties in a cohort sampled during active COVID-19. This sequence joins TRBV9 and TRBJ2-7; D possibly corresponds to TRBD1 (5 bases). Material: peripheral blood. In DNA form, the CDR3 reads TGTGCCAGCAGCGTAGCCCAGGGCGACGGTCACGAGCAGTACTTC. It encodes CASSVAQGDGHEQYF.